This TCR beta chain was recorded in a study of human T cells and chemical hapten exposure (dated by TCRdb to about 2021). For the wider study: For sensitization, 2% DPC in acetone was applied to a roughly 2 cm by roughly 2 cm area of upper inner arm skin. Patients additionally received weekly therapeutic DPC doses to the scalp throughout the roughly 26-week study period. Patch testing was done on the upper back using Finn chambers containing 0.01% DPC, and results were scored after 6 days according to International Contact Dermatitis Research Group standards. Most of the patients in the cohort were female, and the cohort covered alopecia areata with under or over 50% scalp involvement, alopecia totalis and alopecia universalis. Libraries were pooled for sequencing, and variation in per-sample TCR yields was attributed mainly to small differences in library volumes within the pool. This study followed changes in the peripheral blood TCR repertoire in vivo during primary and secondary sensitization of alopecia patients to the hapten diphenylcyclopropenone (DPC). Patient blood was sampled pre-sensitization (week 0) and at 2, 6 and about 24 weeks after DPC sensitization. Twenty-nine alopecia patients provided blood for TCR sequencing at one to four time points (pre-sensitization, 2, 6 and 24 weeks). General conclusions and limits of the study: Significantly more large CDR3 similarity clusters were formed by expanded TCRs than by pre-sensitization or healthy control sets, consistent with antigen-driven responses. A positive correlation was found between the number of PT1 expanded TCRs and patch test score, with significance reached at thresholds 8, 16 and 32 but not 4. The number of TCRs above 1 in 1000 frequency did not change with DPC sensitization; there was no evidence of global repertoire structure alterations. Repeated subsampling changed both the strength of the expansion versus patch-test correlation and the threshold at which the correlation became significant. Alopecia, a presumed autoimmune disease, was present in all patients, so the immune response of the patients might differ from that of healthy individuals.

The label giving this sample's time point can be read as: patch test 2, 6 weeks after DPC sensitization. This specimen's treatment or condition label, interpreted: therapeutic diphenylcyclopropenone sensitization with weekly scalp DPC. At each patch-test visit, blood was drawn before the patch test was applied. To be eligible, patients had to be aged 18 to 70, diagnosed with alopecia and judged suitable for DPC therapy, while pregnant patients were excluded. Total RNA was extracted from unfractionated whole blood collected in Tempus Blood RNA tubes. V is shortened by 1 base, J by 3 bases, and the region joining them spans 4 bases. There are 12 amino acids in the CDR3, from cysteine to phenylalanine inclusive. Just the 36-base CDR3 DNA is kept, in frame starting at base 1. From the germline V gene, CDR1 is SGHDT and CDR2 is YYEEEE. This clonotype was seen at least ten times. Its antigen target is currently unknown. The record has no base qualities; no much larger clone is one base away.

To prepare the library, RACE was applied. Sequenced on a NextSeq 500. During library preparation, unique molecular identifiers were attached to individual cDNA molecules so that TCRs could be counted quantitatively and reproducibly. From each blood RNA sample, both TCR alpha and TCR beta chains were sequenced. The authors' analysis ran thus. The median number of TCRs per sample was approximately 98,000, ranging from about 20,000 to 700,000. V, J and CDR3 annotation of the TCR reads was carried out using the Decombinator software suite. For PS versus PT1 abundance plots, all samples were subsampled to the same number of TCRs (28,000). TCRs were defined as expanded if absent before sensitization and observed at least eight times at the 2-week time point. TCRdb itself trimmed the public reads at Q25 with fastp, ran MiXCR and retained productive beta chains. One record per CDR3 amino acid sequence lists the most common genes and DNA. Here the V and J calls rest on TCRdb's processing, not on the authors' analysis. This sample comprises 350,000 to 400,000 distinct CDR3 sequences, about 6% of them detected only once. The top ten constitute around 5.6% of the sample.

Recombination linked TRBV5-6 to TRBJ1-2; a confident D gene designation cannot be given. This material consisted of whole blood, taken in connection with sensitization to the hapten diphenylcyclopropenone (DPC). The sequence was obtained from a young woman with alopecia areata. Some clones in this sample may be carry-over from other donors' samples. The CDR3 region: CASSLNDYGYTF. The nucleotides are TGTGCCAGCAGCTTGAATGACTATGGCTACACCTTC.